This T cell receptor beta chain originates from a study of neurological immune-mediated disorders. This clonotype appeared many times. Trimming pared 0 bases from V and 7 bases from J, leaving 16 bases between. Per germline, CDR1 DFQATT and CDR2 SNEGSKA (reference sequence). The CDR3 consists of 15 residues. MiXCR, applied by TCRdb to the 5' RACE reads, yields one record per CDR3 protein. The table has approximately 100,000 distinct CDR3 sequences, 3% to 4% seen once; the top ten hold just under 3%. The clonotype comes from a woman aged 45-60 years with multiple sclerosis. This chain uses TRBV20-1 with TRBJ2-1; D not certain. Material for sequencing was PBMCs. CDR3 amino acids: CSARDRRSALNEQFF. CDR3 DNA: TGCAGTGCTAGAGATCGGCGGTCAGCCCTGAATGAGCAGTTCTTC.